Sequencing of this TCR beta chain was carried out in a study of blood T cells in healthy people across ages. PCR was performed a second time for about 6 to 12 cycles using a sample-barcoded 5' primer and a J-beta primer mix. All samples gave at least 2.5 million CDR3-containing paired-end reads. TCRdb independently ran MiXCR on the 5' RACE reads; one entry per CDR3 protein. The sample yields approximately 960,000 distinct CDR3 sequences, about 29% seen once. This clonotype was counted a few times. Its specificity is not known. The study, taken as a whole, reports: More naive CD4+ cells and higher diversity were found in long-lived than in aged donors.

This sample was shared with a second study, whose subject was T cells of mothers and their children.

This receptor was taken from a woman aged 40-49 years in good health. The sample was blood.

The CDR3 DNA is TGTGCCAGCAGTTTATCATCAGGGCTTGGCTACGAGCAGTACTTC. Protein: CASSLSSGLGYEQYF. This rearrangement joins TRBV27 to TRBJ2-7; maybe TRBD1 (5 bases). This CDR3 is built from 15 residues. Germline V CDR1 and CDR2: MNHEY, SMNVEV (reference sequence). The V end was cut by 0 bases, the J end by 3 bases, with 12 bases between.